This T cell receptor (beta chain) was captured by sequencing in a study of control samples from healthy donors and cancer patients. This table comes from immunoSEQ multiplex PCR, and its TCRdb copy is limited to in-frame clones, with some not included. The data hold around 140,000 clones, with 91% observed a single time. Trimming pared 1 base from V and 6 bases from J, leaving 7 bases between. Per germline, CDR1 SGHRS and CDR2 YFSETQ. This CDR3 spans 12 amino acids. This sequence was found in a man between 18 and 35 years old in good health. Material for sequencing was blood. This chain connects TRBV5-1 to TRBJ1-1; tentatively, D is TRBD1 (5 bases). CDR3 loop: CASSLTTAEAFF. Written as DNA, the CDR3 is TGCGCCAGCAGCTTGACGACAGCTGAAGCTTTCTTT.